The count of the clone carrying this T cell receptor (beta chain) is one. Sequencing was performed with immunoSEQ multiplex PCR; in TCRdb, only in-frame clones are kept and a portion is missing. The profile shows 180,000 or so clones, 85% to 95% of them singletons. Germline V gene lookup returns CDR1 LNHDA and CDR2 SQIVND (reference sequence). J was trimmed by 1 base and V by 5 bases; bases with no gene match: 7. The CDR3 has 15 residues. The data were taken from a study of T cell responses to AZD1222 COVID-19 vaccine. Sequencing used peripheral blood, obtained on day 0 of AZD1222 vaccination. This chain uses TRBV19 with TRBJ1-1; TRBD1 agrees at 7 bases. The sequence came from an adult in good health. The CDR3 is CASSPGQAKNTEAFF. The CDR3 DNA sequence: TGTGCCAGTAGTCCAGGACAGGCTAAGAACACTGAAGCTTTCTTT. Filled out from reference TRBV19 and TRBJ1-1, the complete variable domain reads DGGITQSPKYLFRKEGQNVTLSCEQNLNHDAMYWYRQDPGQGLRLIYYSQIVNDFQKGDIAEGYSVSREKKESFPLTVTSAQKNPTAFYLCASSPGQAKNTEAFFGQGTRLTVV.